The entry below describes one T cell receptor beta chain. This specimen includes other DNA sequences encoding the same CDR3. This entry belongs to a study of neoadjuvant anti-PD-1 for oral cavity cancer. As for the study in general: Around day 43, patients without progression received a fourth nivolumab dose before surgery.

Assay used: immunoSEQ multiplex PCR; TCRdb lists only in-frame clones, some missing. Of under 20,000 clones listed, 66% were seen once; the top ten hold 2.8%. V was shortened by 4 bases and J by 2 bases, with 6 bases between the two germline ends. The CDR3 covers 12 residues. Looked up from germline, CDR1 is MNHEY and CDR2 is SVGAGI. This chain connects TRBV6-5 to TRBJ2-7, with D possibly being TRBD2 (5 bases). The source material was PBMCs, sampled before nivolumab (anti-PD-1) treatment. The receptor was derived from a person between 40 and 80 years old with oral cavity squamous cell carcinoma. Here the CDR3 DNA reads TGTGCCAGCAGTTCCGGGGCCTACGAGCAGTACTTC. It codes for CASSSGAYEQYF.